This T cell receptor (beta chain) is from a study of blood T cell repertoires in COVID-19. Overall study: Italy, Spain and the United States were the sources of the convalescent and acute COVID-19 samples. From T cells, B-cell-depleted T cells, or PBMCs came the material, which was cDNA or gDNA.

The length of the CDR3 is 17 residues. CDR1 is SGHVS, CDR2 FQNEAQ, per germline. The J segment lost 8 bases and the V segment lost 2 bases, leaving 16 bases of the junction unmatched. Sequencing used immunoSEQ multiplex PCR; TCRdb keeps in-frame clones, though not all of them. The sample consists of about 220,000 clones, about 85% of them appearing once. This clone has only one observation. The sample comprised peripheral blood. This sequence was found in a middle-aged man who had recovered from COVID-19. The chain carries TRBV7-8 and TRBJ1-2, with 8 bases identical to TRBD1. CDR3 in DNA: TGTGCCAGCAGCTTACTTGGGGGACAGGCCGCTCTCCAGGGCTACACCTTC. This codes for CASSLLGGQAALQGYTF.